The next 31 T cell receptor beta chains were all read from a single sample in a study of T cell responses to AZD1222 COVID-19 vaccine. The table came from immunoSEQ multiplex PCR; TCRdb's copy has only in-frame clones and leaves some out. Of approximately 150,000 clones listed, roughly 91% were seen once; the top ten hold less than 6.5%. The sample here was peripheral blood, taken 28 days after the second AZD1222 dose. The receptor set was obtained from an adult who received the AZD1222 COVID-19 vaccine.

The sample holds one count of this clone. The CDR3 nucleotides are TGTGCCTGGACGGTACAGGGGGGAAACACCATATATTTT. Its translation is CAWTVQGGNTIYF. This chain joins TRBV30 and TRBJ1-3, with 7 nucleotides matching TRBD1. Per the germline V gene, CDR1 is GTSNPN and CDR2 is SVGIG (reference sequence). The CDR3 runs 13 residues. V dropped 4 bases and J dropped 4; count of bases not matched to a gene: 4. Full variable domain (missing parts from reference TRBV30 and TRBJ1-3): SQTIHQWPATLVQPVGSPLSLECTVEGTSNPNLYWYRQAAGRGLQLLFYSVGIGQISSEVPQNLSASRPQDRQFILSSKKLLLSDSGFYLCAWTVQGGNTIYFGEGSWLTVV.

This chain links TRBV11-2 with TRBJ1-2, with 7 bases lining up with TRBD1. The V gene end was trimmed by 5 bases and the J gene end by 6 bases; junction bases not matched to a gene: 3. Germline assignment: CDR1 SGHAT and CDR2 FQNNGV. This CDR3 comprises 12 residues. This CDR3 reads CASSKDRDGYTF. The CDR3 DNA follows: TGTGCCAGCAGCAAAGACAGGGATGGCTACACCTTC.

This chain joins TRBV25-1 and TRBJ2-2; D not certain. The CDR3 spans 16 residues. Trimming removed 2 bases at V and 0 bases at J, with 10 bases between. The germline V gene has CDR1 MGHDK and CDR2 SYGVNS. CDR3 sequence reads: CASSERLVANTGELFF. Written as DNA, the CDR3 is TGTGCCAGCAGTGAACGGCTAGTCGCGAACACCGGGGAGCTGTTTTTT.

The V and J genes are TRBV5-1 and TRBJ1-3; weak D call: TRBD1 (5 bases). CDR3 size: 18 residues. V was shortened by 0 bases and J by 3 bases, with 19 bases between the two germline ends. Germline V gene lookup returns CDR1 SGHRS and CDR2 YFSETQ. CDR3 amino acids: CASSLEVAGSGLGNTIYF. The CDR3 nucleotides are TGCGCCAGCAGCTTGGAGGTTGCAGGGTCCGGTCTTGGAAACACCATATATTTT.

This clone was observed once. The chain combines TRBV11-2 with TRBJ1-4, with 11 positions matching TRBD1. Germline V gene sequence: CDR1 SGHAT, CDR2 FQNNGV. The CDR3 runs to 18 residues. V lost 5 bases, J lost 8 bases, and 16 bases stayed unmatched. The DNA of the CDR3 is TGTGCCAGCAGCACTCGGACAGGGGGCGCGGCTGTCGGGGAAAAACTGTTTTTT. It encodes CASSTRTGGAAVGEKLFF.

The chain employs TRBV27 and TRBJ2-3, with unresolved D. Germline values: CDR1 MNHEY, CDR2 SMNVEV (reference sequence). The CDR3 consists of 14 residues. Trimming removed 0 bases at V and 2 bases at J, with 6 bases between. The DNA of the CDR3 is TGTGCCAGCAGTTTATCAGAGGTCACAGATACGCAGTATTTT. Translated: CASSLSEVTDTQYF.

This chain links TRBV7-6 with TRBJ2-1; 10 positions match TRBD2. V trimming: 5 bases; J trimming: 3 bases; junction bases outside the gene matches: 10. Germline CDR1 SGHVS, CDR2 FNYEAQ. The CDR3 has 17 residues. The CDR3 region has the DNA TGTGCCAGCAGCGAGGGAATTTCTAGCGGGGGCTACAATGAGCAGTTCTTC. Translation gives CASSEGISSGGYNEQFF.

CDR3 in amino acids: CASSPTTTSGNTIYF. CDR3 DNA sequence: TGTGCCAGCTCACCTACGACGACGTCTGGAAACACCATATATTTT. This sequence joins TRBV18 and TRBJ1-3; D is unresolved. The germline V gene has CDR1 KGHSH and CDR2 LQKENI. Trimming took off 3 bases at V and 1 base at J, with 10 bases between the two ends. This CDR3 comprises 15 residues.

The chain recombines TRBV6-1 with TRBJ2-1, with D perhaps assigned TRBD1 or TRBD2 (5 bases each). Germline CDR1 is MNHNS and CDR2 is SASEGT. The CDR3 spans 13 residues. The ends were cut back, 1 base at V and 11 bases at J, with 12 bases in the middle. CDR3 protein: CASSEETRDQQFF. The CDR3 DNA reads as TGTGCCAGCAGTGAAGAGACCCGGGACCAGCAGTTCTTC.

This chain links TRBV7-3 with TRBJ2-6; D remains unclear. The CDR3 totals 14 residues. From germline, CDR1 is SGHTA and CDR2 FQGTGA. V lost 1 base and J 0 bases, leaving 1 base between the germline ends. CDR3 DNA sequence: TGTGCCAGCAGCTTAAGCTCTGGGGCCAACGTCCTGACTTTC. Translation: CASSLSSGANVLTF.

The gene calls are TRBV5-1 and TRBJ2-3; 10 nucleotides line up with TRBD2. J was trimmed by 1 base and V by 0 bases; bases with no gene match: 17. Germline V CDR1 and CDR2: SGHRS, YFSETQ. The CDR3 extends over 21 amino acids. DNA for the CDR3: TGCGCCAGCAGCTTGGCCCGTTGGAGCGGGGGGGCTGTCCTGGGCACAGATACGCAGTATTTT. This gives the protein CASSLARWSGGAVLGTDTQYF.

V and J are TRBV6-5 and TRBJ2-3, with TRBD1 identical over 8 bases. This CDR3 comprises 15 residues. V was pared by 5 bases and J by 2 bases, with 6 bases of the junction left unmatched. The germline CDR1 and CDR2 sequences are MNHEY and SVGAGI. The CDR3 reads CASSNPGGDTDTQYF. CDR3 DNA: TGTGCCAGCAGTAACCCAGGGGGCGACACAGATACGCAGTATTTT.

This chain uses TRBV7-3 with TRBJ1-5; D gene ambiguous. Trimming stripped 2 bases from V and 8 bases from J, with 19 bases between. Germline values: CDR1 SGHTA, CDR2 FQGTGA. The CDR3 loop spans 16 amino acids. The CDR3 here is CASSLGGPSSGEPQHF. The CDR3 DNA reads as TGTGCCAGCAGCTTAGGTGGCCCTTCGTCGGGTGAGCCCCAGCATTTT.

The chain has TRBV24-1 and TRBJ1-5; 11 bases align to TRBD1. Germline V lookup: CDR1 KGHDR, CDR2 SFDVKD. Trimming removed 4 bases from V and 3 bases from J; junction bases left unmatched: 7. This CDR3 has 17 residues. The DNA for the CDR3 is TGTGCCACCAGTGACAGGACAGGGGGCGAATACAATCAGCCCCAGCATTTT. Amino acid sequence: CATSDRTGGEYNQPQHF.

This CDR3 reads CASSNVSSAKNIQYF. In DNA form, the CDR3 reads TGTGCCAGCAGCAATGTCTCGTCCGCCAAAAACATTCAGTACTTC. This sequence joins TRBV21-1 and TRBJ2-4; the DNA was not used to check the table's D call, TRBD2. TRBV21-1 constitutes a pseudogene. The CDR3 has 15 residues.

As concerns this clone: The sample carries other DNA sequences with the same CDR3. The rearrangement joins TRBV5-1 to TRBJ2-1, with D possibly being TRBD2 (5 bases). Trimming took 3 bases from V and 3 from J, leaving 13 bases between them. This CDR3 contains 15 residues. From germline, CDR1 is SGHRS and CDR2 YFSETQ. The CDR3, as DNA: TGCGCCAGCAGCTCAGGACTTGATGGCTACAATGAGCAGTTCTTC. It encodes CASSSGLDGYNEQFF.

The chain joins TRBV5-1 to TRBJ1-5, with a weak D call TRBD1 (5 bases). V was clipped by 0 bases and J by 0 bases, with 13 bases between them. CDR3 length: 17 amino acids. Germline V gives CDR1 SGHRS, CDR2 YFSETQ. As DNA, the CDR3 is TGCGCCAGCAGCTTGGATGGGGGGACTTTTAGCAATCAGCCCCAGCATTTT. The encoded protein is CASSLDGGTFSNQPQHF.

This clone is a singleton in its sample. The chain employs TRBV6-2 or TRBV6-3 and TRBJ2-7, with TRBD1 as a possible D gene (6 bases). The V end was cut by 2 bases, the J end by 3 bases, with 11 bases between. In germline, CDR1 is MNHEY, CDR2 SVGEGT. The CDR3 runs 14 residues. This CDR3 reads CASSYGGRGYEQYF. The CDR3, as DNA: TGTGCCAGCAGTTACGGCGGCAGGGGCTACGAGCAGTACTTC.

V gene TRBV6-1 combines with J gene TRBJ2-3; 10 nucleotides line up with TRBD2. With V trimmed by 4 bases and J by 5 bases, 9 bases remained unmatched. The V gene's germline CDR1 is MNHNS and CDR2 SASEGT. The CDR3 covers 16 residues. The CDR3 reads CASSVFASGGQDTQYF. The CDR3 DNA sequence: TGTGCCAGCAGTGTCTTTGCTAGCGGGGGCCAAGATACGCAGTATTTT.

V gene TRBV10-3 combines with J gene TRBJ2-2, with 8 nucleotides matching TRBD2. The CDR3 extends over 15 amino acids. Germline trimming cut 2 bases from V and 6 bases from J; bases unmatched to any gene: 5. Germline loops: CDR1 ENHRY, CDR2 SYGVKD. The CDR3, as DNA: TGTGCCATCAGTGAGATAGCGGGACGGCCCGGGGAGCTGTTTTTT. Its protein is CAISEIAGRPGELFF.

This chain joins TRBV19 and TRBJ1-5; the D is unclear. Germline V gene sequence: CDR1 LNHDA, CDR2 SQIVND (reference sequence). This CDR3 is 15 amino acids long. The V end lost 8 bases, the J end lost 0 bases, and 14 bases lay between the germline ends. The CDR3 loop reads CASWTSKYSNQPQHF. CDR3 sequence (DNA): TGTGCCAGTTGGACGTCGAAGTATAGCAATCAGCCCCAGCATTTT.

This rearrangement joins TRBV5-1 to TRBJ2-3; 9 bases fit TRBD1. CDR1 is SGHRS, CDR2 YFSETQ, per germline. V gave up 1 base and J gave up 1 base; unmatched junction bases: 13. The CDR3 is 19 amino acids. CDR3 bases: TGCGCCAGCAGCTTGCGGTATCGGCGGGGACAGGGTGGCACAGATACGCAGTATTTT. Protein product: CASSLRYRRGQGGTDTQYF.

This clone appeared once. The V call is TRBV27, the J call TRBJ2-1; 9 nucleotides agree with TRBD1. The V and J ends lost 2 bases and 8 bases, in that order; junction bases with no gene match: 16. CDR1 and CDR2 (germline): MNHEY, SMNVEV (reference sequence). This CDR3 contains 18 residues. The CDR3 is CASSLAGPGQGWSYEQFF. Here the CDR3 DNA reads TGTGCCAGCAGTTTAGCCGGGCCGGGACAGGGATGGTCGTATGAGCAGTTCTTC.

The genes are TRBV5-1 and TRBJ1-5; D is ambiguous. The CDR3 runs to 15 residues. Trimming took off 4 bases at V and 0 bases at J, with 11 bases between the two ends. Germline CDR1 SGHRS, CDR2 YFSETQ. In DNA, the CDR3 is TGCGCCAGCAGCCCCCTGGCAGGTAGCAATCAGCCCCAGCATTTT. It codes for CASSPLAGSNQPQHF.

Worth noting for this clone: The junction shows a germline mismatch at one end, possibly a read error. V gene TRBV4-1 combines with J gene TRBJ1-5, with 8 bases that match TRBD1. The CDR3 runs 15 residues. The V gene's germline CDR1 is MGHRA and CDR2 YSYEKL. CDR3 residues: CASSQGGQGYQHQHF. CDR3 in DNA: TGCGCCAGCAGCCAAGGCGGACAGGGATATCAGCACCAGCATTTT.

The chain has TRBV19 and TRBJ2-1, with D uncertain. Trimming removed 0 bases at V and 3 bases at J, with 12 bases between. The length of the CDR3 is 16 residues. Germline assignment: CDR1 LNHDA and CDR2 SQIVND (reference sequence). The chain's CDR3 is CASSIDREGIYNEQFF. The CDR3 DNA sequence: TGTGCCAGTAGTATAGATAGGGAAGGGATCTACAATGAGCAGTTCTTC.

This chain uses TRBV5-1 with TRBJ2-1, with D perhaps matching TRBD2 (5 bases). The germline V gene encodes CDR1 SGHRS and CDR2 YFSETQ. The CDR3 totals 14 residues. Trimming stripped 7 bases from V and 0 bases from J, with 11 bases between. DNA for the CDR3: TGCGCCAGCGGAACGGGGAGCTCCTACAATGAGCAGTTCTTC. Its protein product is CASGTGSSYNEQFF. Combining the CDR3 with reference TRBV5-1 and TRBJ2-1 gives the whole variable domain KAGVTQTPRYLIKTRGQQVTLSCSPISGHRSVSWYQQTPGQGLQFLFEYFSETQRNKGNFPGRFSGRQFSNSRSEMNVSTLELGDSALYLCASGTGSSYNEQFFGPGTRLTVL.

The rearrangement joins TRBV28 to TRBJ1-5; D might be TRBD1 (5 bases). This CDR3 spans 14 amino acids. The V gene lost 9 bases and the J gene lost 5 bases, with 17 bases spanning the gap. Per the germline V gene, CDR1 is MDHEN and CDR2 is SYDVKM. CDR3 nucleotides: TGTGCCAGTACAGGTCTGGGCACTTATCAGCCCCAGCATTTT. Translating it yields CASTGLGTYQPQHF.

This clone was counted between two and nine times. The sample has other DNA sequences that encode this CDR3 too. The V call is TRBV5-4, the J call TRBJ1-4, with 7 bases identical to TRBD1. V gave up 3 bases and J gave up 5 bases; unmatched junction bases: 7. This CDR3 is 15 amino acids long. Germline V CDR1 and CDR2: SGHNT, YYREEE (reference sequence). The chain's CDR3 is CASSSYRGRNEKLFF. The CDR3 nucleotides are TGTGCCAGCAGCTCCTACAGGGGCCGCAATGAAAAACTGTTTTTT.

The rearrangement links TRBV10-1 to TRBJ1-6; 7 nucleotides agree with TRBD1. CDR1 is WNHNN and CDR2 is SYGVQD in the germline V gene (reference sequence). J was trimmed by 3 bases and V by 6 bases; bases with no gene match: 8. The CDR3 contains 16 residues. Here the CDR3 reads CASSHRGRLYNSPLHF. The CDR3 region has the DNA TGCGCCAGCAGCCACAGGGGCCGCCTCTATAATTCACCCCTCCACTTT.

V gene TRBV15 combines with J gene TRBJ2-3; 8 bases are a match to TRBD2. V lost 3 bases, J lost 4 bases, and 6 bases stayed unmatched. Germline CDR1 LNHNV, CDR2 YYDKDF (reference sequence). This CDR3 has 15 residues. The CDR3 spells CATSRGLGTADTQYF. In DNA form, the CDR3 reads TGTGCCACCAGCAGGGGACTAGGGACGGCAGATACGCAGTATTTT.